This T cell receptor (beta chain) stems from a study of cytomegalovirus exposure and HLA in healthy donors (dated by TCRdb to 2015 to 2018). Background on the whole study: According to an earlier analysis of a few hundred of the donors, about 179 million T cells yielded 117 million unique TCR beta sequences and approximately 300 Gb of sequence data. Approximately 300 gigabases of sequencing data and about 92 million unique TCR sequences made up an early release that covered 500 to 700 HLA-typed donors. Of the roughly 390 genotyped donors, 65% to 90% fell in the genetic ancestry cluster associated with self-reported Caucasian donors. The study aimed to test whether cataloging public T cell receptors could reveal signatures of past pathogen exposure. The study profiled the T cell repertoires of about 720 subjects by immunosequencing and related them to cytomegalovirus serostatus. Besides the first cohort of about 730 subjects, a separate validation cohort made up of some 110 different subjects was used. To predict cytomegalovirus infection status, the study brought together high-throughput TCR immunosequencing, statistical association of individual TCRs with disease status, and machine learning. A later analysis re-examined previously published TCR beta repertoires from over 500 donors and added high-resolution HLA genotyping to investigate patterns of TCR occurrence. Rather than using new phenotypic data, the later analysis identified candidate immune exposures from TCR beta sequences and from how often those sequences occurred across donors. In an earlier analysis of 587 of the donors, high-throughput TCR beta sequencing was used to judge whether each TCR beta V gene segment behaved as functional or pseudogenic. Alongside the repertoire data, information on donor age, sex, ethnicity and CMV serostatus was compiled. A later genetic analysis took genome-wide SNP genotypes for about three fifths of the roughly 700 donors and used that subset as a discovery cohort. All discovery cohort repertoires had been generated using a single sequencing platform. Both class I and class II loci were covered by HLA typing, at four-digit resolution. The number of typed donors differed by locus: 629-630 for A, B, C, DRB1 and DQB1; 522 for DQA1; some 590 for DPA1; and some 450 for DPB1. Five DR-DQ haplotypes were handled as single units for association and clustering, since linkage in the cohort was strong. On average, roughly 240,000 unique TCR beta nucleotide sequences were sequenced per donor among more than 350 genotyped donors of the cohort, with 15% to 20% of those sequences being non-productive.

The receptor library was made with the immunoSEQ multiplex PCR assay. For the multiplex PCR, a mixture combining 60 forward primers for TCR Vbeta segments and 13 reverse primers for TCR Jbeta segments was used. The CDR3 region of rearranged TCR beta genes was amplified from genomic DNA by a multiplex PCR assay. The Illumina HiSeq System was used to sequence the amplified TCR beta libraries as 87-base-pair reads. Under the source paper's analysis protocol: In a later analysis, tens of millions of unique TCR beta chains were counted across the approximately 640 repertoires, and around 10 million of these chains were shared by at least two donors. Raw reads were error-corrected and collapsed into unique sequences with a nearest-neighbor algorithm that merged closely related sequences to remove PCR and sequencing errors. CDR3 sequences were aligned to IMGT reference sequences to assign V, D and J gene segments. For a sequence to be retained, at least a six-nucleotide match to both a V gene segment and a J gene segment was required. A rearrangement counted as productive if the CDR3 had no stop codons and remained in frame with V and J, and every other rearrangement counted as non-productive. CDR3 was defined according to IMGT convention as the region running from the second conserved V-encoded cysteine to the conserved J-encoded phenylalanine. In an earlier analysis of some 550 of the donors, sequences lacking an unambiguous match to a single V gene segment were excluded. An earlier analysis of several hundred of the donors called V segments functional above 56.7% productive rearrangements and segregating when the between-donor standard deviation exceeded 5%. A statistical classification framework was built for diagnosing cytomegalovirus status from the catalog of TCR beta chain sequences. V and J gene assignment, in a later analysis, came from comparing TCR nucleotide sequences with IMGT/GENE-DB human TR gene sequences. A later analysis assigned CDR3 sequences and most-parsimonious VDJ recombination scenarios with the TCRdist pipeline. In a later analysis, every TCR beta chain was defined by the combination of its CDR3 amino acid sequence and its V-gene family, and reads without a unique V-gene family were dropped. In a later analysis, 500 to 700 highly shared, low-generation-probability nucleotide sequences were removed to address suspected cross-contamination and a sequencing artifact. A later analysis calculated a clonal expansion index for each public chain from normalized within-repertoire ranks of inferred template counts. In a later analysis, generation probabilities were computed using a VDJ recombination model fitted to out-of-frame rearrangements, and the results were checked against IGoR. In a later analysis, TCR-TCR, TCR-HLA and TCR-CMV co-occurrence was scored with hypergeometric tests, and a repertoire-size bias correction was applied to TCR pairs. A later analysis estimated false discovery rates by permuting HLA or CMV assignments 20 times. In a later analysis, co-occurring TCRs were grouped with DBSCAN, and TCRdist sequence similarity was added when clustering was performed within HLA-allele-positive subsets. Co-occurrence clustering excluded repertoires with fewer than 30,000 or more than 120,000 public chains, plus five with anomalous nucleotide sharing. The table was pulled from immuneACCESS by TCRdb, which kept in-frame rearrangements only. Such tables lose some clones; where checked, under half of the loss comes from unresolved V genes, and the rest has no known cause. V, J and clone size derive from that table, while D and trimming were established from the DNA sequence. Within this sample are 100,000 or so clones, with roughly 77% of them counted one time only. Under 4.5% of the sample is in the top ten clones.

The cohort consisted of 650 to 850 healthy bone marrow donors. Cohort members were all nominally healthy when sampled, although unrecorded immune exposures were likely present. The donor was CMV seropositive and belonged to the group of 250 to 300 seropositive cohort members. A peripheral blood sample was collected from each donor, and TCR beta sequencing was performed on peripheral blood mononuclear cells. The Qiagen DNeasy Blood Extraction Kit was used to extract genomic DNA from the blood cell samples. Notes on this clone: Its antigen target is currently unknown. Per-nucleotide qualities are absent, and no much larger clonotype sits a single base away.

Per the germline V gene, ENHRY is the CDR1 and SYGVKD is the CDR2. Trimming removed 4 bases from V and 1 base from J, leaving 10 bases between the germline ends. CDR3 length: 14 amino acids, cysteine to phenylalanine. The DNA shown is the 42-base CDR3, in frame from base 1. General conclusions and limits of the study: Only TCR beta chains were sequenced in this cohort, and the absence of alpha or paired-chain data limited detectable features. While some public TCRs were present in many individuals, most TCR sequences turned up only very rarely across donors. A group of highly shared sequence variants was considered likely to be a technical artifact of the sequencing pipeline. Specific HLA alleles were associated with more than 15,000 TCR beta sequences at a false discovery rate of 0.05 in a later analysis. According to a later analysis, TCR association rates differed among HLA loci, with DRB1 alleles showing the most associated TCRs and HLA-C alleles showing the fewest. In an earlier analysis of 587 of the donors, most TCR beta V segments appeared in productive rearrangements about 87% or about 30% of the time, broadly matching IMGT annotations. A later analysis reported that several top co-occurrence clusters appeared linked to parvovirus B19, influenza, CMV and Epstein-Barr virus. The study gave a list of around 170 TCR beta chains associated with cytomegalovirus. Linkage disequilibrium might explain the correlated functional status among segregating V segments, but an unknown experimental factor could not be excluded. Compared with the roughly 700-donor mean, donors in an Asian-associated ancestry cluster had fewer N-insertions in productive TCRs, according to a later genetic analysis. Because the 87-base-pair reads could not distinguish some IMGT-functional V segments, including TRBV6-2 and TRBV6-3, those segments were excluded. Roughly uniform sequencing depth across donors was assumed in presence/absence analyses, although this assumption may not hold. Because counts were too low, under 20 rarely observed V segments, including chromosome 9 orphons, were left out of the earlier analysis of roughly 600 of the donors. A further reported finding was that TCR beta sequences accurately predicted the HLA-A and HLA-B alleles for most subjects in the first cohort. For the cohort, immune exposure information was limited to CMV serostatus. Three of the identified cytomegalovirus-associated TCR beta chains were confirmed in vitro to be specific for cytomegalovirus antigens. When HLA alleles, especially DR and DQ, strongly co-occurred, attributing TCR associations to individual alleles was difficult. In a later analysis, HLA-associated TCR beta chains were found to be more clonally expanded and to have lower generation probabilities than equally common non-associated chains. In a later genetic analysis, a missense DCLRE1C variant was associated with V-gene and J-gene trimming of TCR beta chains, and the association was replicated in an independent cohort. Because HLA typing was missing for some donors at each locus, association tests included only the typed subset. In a later analysis, most CMV-associated TCR beta chains were found to appear HLA-restricted, with HLA associations seemingly driven largely by CMV exposure. It was suggested by the authors that the approach could potentially be generalized to other disease states and immunological phenotypes. The classifier was reported to diagnose cytomegalovirus status with high specificity and sensitivity in both the original and validation cohorts.

Sequenced material: PBMCs. This receptor was identified in a woman in her 50s in good health and CMV-seropositive. This chain joins TRBV10-3 to TRBJ1-1; the D segment cannot be called with confidence. The nucleotides read TGTGCCATCAGTGCCAACTCAGGGAACACTGAAGCTTTCTTT. It is translated as CAISANSGNTEAFF.